Below are 2 T cell receptor beta chains sequenced from a single sample in a study of early T cells in non-severe SARS-CoV-2 infection. TCRdb passed the 5' RACE reads through MiXCR, listing each CDR3 protein once. The profile shows 65,000 to 85,000 distinct CDR3 sequences, roughly 15% of them singletons. The sequenced sample consisted of whole blood. All receptors come from an adult who was a healthcare worker with PCR-confirmed SARS-CoV-2 infection or an uninfected control (not recorded which).

This clonotype was counted only a few times. The rearrangement links TRBV9 to TRBJ2-3; D not resolved. Trimming cost V 0 bases and J 5 bases, with 4 bases left between them. Germline assignment: CDR1 SGDLS and CDR2 YYNGEE. The CDR3 sequence is 12 residues long. The CDR3 loop is CASSVALDTQYF. The DNA for the CDR3 is TGTGCCAGCAGCGTAGCTTTAGATACGCAGTATTTT.

The chain employs TRBV6-5 and TRBJ2-7, with a weak D call TRBD1 (8 bases). The V and J ends lost 10 bases and 1 base respectively, with 17 bases between them. The CDR3 length is 14 residues. Germline V gene data show CDR1 as MNHEY and CDR2 as SVGAGI. CDR3 sequence reads: CATYRGGSSYEQYF. The CDR3 nucleotides are TGTGCCACCTACAGGGGGGGGAGTTCCTACGAGCAGTACTTC.